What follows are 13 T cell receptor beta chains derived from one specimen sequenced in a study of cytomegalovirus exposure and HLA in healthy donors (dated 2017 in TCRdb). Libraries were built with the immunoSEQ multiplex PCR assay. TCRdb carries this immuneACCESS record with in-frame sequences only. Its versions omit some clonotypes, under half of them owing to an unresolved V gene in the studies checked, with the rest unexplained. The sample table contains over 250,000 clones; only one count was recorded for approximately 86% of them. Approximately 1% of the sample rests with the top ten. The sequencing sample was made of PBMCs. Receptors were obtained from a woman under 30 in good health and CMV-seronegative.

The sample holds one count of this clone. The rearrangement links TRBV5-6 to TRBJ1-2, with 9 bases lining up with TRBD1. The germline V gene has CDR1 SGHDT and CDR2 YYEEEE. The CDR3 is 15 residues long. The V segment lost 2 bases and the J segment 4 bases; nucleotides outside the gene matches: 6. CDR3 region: CASSFPGTGTYGYTF. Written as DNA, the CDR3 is TGTGCCAGCAGCTTTCCCGGGACAGGGACCTATGGCTACACCTTC.

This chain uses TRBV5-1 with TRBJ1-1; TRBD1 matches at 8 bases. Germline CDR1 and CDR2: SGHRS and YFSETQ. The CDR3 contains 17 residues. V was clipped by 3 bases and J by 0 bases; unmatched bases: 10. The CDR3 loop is CASSSTGVLDLNTEAFF. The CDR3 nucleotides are TGCGCCAGCAGCTCGACAGGGGTTTTGGATCTGAACACTGAAGCTTTCTTT.

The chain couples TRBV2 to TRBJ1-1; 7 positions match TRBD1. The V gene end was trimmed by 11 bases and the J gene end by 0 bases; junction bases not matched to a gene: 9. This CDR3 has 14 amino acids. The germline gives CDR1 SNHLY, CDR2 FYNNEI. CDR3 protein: CACKGQLMNTEAFF. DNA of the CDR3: TGTGCCTGTAAGGGACAGCTTATGAACACTGAAGCTTTCTTT.

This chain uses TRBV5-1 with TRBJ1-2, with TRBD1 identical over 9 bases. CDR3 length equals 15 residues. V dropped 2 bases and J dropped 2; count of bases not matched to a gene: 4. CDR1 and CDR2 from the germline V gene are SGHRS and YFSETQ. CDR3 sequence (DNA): TGCGCCAGCAGCTTACAGGGGGCGCGGAACTATGGCTACACCTTC. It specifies CASSLQGARNYGYTF.

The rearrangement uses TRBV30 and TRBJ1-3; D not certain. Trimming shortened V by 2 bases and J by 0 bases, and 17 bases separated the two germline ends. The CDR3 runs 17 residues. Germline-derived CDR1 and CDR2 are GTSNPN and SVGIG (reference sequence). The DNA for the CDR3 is TGTGCCTGGAGTATGACCCGGGGTCCGAGCTCTGGAAACACCATATATTTT. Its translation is CAWSMTRGPSSGNTIYF.

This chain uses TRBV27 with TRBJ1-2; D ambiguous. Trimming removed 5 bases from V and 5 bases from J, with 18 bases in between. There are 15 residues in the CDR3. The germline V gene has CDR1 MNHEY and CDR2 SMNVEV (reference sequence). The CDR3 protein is CASSPRGRFVYGYTF. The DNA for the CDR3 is TGTGCCAGCAGTCCCCGTGGGCGCTTCGTTTATGGCTACACCTTC.

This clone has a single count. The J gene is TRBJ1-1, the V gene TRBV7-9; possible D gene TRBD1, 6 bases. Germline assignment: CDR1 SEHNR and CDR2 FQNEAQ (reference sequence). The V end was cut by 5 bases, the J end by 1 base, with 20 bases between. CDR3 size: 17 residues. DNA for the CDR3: TGTGCCAGCAGCGGATCCGGGACACAGATCCAGAACACTGAAGCTTTCTTT. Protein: CASSGSGTQIQNTEAFF.

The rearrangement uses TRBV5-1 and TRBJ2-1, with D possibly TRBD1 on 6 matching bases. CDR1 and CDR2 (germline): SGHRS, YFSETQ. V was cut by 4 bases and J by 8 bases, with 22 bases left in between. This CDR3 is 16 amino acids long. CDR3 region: CASSTMTGKVSDEQFF. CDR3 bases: TGCGCCAGCAGCACTATGACAGGCAAAGTGAGCGATGAGCAGTTCTTC.

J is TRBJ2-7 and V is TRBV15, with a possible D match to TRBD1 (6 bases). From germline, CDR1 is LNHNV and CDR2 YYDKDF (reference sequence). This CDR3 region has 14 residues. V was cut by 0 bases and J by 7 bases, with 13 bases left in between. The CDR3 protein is CATSRDQTGTEQYF. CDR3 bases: TGTGCCACCAGCAGAGATCAAACCGGGACAGAGCAGTACTTC.

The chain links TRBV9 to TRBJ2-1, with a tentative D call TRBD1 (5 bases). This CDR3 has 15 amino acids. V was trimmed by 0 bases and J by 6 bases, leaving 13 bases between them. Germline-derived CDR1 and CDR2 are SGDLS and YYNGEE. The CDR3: CASSVAGAPVNEQFF. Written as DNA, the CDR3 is TGTGCCAGCAGCGTAGCTGGGGCACCCGTCAATGAGCAGTTCTTC.

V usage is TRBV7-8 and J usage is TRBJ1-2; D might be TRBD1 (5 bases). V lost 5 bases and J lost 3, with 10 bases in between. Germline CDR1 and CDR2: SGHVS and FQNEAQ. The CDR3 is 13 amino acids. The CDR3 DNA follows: TGTGCCAGCAGCCTCCGGGGGGACTATGGCTACACCTTC. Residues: CASSLRGDYGYTF. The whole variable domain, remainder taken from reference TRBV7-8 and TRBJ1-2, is GAGVSQSPRYKVAKRGQDVALRCDPISGHVSLFWYQQALGQGPEFLTYFQNEAQLDKSGLPSDRFFAERPEGSVSTLKIQRTQQEDSAVYLCASSLRGDYGYTFGSGTRLTVV.

The CDR3 region has the DNA TGTGCCAGCAGCCATCTAGCGAGGGAGGGCAATGAGCAGTTCTTC. Translated, it gives CASSHLAREGNEQFF. J is TRBJ2-1 and V is TRBV5-4; TRBD2 matches at 7 bases. The CDR3 is 15 amino acids. V gave up 4 bases and J gave up 6 bases; unmatched junction bases: 10. The germline CDR1 and CDR2 sequences are SGHNT and YYREEE (reference sequence).

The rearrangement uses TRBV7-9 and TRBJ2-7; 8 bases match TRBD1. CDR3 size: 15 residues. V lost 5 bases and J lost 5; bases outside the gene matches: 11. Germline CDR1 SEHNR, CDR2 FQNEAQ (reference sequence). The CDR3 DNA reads TGTGCCAGCAGCCCCCGGGACAGGCCGTTCGACGAGCAGTACTTC. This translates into CASSPRDRPFDEQYF.